The present T cell receptor beta chain was sequenced within a study of shared clonotypes between healthy human individuals. Regarding the study as a whole: It was expected that sequencing depth would affect clonotype sharing among donors.

Points on this clone: Its antigen is not identified.

The germline CDR1 and CDR2 sequences are SGHTA and FQGNSA. This CDR3 has 15 residues. V gave up 3 bases and J gave up 5 bases; unmatched junction bases: 7. The test was conducted at deep level. The material for each subset, its genomic DNA, was split evenly across several immunoSEQ plates. TCRdb's table, derived via immunoSEQ multiplex PCR, lists solely in-frame clones and lacks some. The profile covers more than 2 million clones, with 95% appearing a single time and roughly 0.13% taken by the ten largest. V and J are TRBV7-2 and TRBJ2-7, with 10 bases matching TRBD2. Specimen: naive CD4+ T cells sorted from blood. The subset was: CD45RA+ positively selected. This clonotype was obtained from a man aged 18 to 29 in good health. The CDR3 nucleotides are TGTGCCAGCAGCTTTCGTGTAGCGGGAGGTCACGAGCAGTACTTC. Translated, it gives CASSFRVAGGHEQYF.